This note documents a single TCR beta chain sequence. The data were obtained in a study of blood T cell repertoires in COVID-19. Sequencing used immunoSEQ multiplex PCR; TCRdb keeps in-frame clones, though not all of them. The sample has roughly 330,000 clones; more than 75% are singletons. Study members were between roughly 18 and 100 years old and lived in approximately 25 US regions. The CDR3 runs 14 residues. V lost 6 bases to trimming and J lost 3 bases, with 13 bases between them. CDR1 is SNHLY and CDR2 is FYNNEI in the germline V gene. The sample consisted of PBMCs or T cells enriched from blood (not recorded which). This clonotype originated in a woman under 40 who had recovered from COVID-19. This chain links TRBV2 with TRBJ2-3, with D uncertain. DNA of the CDR3: TGTGCCAGCAGAGACGGGTTCATGACAGATACGCAGTATTTT. This codes for CASRDGFMTDTQYF.